This entry features one TCR beta chain sequence. This specimen comes from a study of blood T cell repertoires in COVID-19. Across the study: The United States, Italy and Spain supplied acute and convalescent COVID-19 samples. In each case, the material was cDNA or gDNA derived from T cells, B-cell-depleted T cells, or PBMCs.

In the original processing: Cell counts per sample came from amplifying reference gene primers. The data were produced by immunoSEQ multiplex PCR, yet TCRdb's version contains in-frame clones alone and is incomplete. V, J and clone size reflect that table, while D and trimming were determined from the DNA. This sample has around 74,000 clones, with over 85% found just once. Sequenced input: peripheral blood. The sequence was obtained from a woman older than 75 with active or convalescent COVID-19.

The CDR3 nucleotides read TGTGCCAGCAGCTTACCCGGGACACATTTAAACTATGGCTACACCTTC. As protein: CASSLPGTHLNYGYTF. This sequence joins TRBV7-8 and TRBJ1-2; D is perhaps TRBD1 (6 bases). Germline CDR1 and CDR2: SGHVS and FQNEAQ. V shed 2 bases and J shed 2 bases, with 15 bases lying between them. The CDR3 contains 16 residues.